This T cell receptor beta chain was found in a study of T cells in Graves' hyperthyroidism and ophthalmopathy. Amplification of TCR beta CDR3 regions used RNA as the template. The TCR CDR3 was amplified in a first-round RT-PCR using the HTBI primer set. TCRdb processed the multiplex PCR reads anew with MiXCR; each CDR3 protein has one entry. Counted here are 350,000 or so distinct CDR3 sequences, about a sixth occurring once; the ten biggest clones make up approximately 35%. The study enrolled patients aged 18 to 65 with newly diagnosed hyperthyroidism of under 2 months' duration. The germline V and J ends were trimmed by 1 base and 8 bases, with 15 bases remaining between them. The length of the CDR3 is 15 residues. Looked up from germline, CDR1 is MGHRA and CDR2 is YSYEKL.

Sequencing input: blood. This TCR was recovered from a woman between 25 and 40 years old with Graves' hyperthyroidism that later progressed to Graves' ophthalmopathy. The rearrangement links TRBV4-1 to TRBJ1-5; tentative D call: TRBD1 (5 bases). The CDR3 spells CASSQVGHLFKPQHF. The CDR3 DNA reads as TGCGCCAGCAGCCAAGTAGGACACCTTTTCAAGCCCCAGCATTTT.